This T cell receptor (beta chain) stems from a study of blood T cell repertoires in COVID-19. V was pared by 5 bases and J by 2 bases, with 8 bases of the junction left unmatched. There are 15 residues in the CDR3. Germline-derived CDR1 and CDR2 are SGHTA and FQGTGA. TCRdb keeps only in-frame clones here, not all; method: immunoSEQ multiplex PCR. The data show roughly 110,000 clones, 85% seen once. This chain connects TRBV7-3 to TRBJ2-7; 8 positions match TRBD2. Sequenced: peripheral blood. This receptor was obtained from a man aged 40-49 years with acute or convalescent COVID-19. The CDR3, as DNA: TGTGCCAGCAGCCTTAGCGGGGCGCCTCCCTACGAGCAGTACTTC. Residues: CASSLSGAPPYEQYF.